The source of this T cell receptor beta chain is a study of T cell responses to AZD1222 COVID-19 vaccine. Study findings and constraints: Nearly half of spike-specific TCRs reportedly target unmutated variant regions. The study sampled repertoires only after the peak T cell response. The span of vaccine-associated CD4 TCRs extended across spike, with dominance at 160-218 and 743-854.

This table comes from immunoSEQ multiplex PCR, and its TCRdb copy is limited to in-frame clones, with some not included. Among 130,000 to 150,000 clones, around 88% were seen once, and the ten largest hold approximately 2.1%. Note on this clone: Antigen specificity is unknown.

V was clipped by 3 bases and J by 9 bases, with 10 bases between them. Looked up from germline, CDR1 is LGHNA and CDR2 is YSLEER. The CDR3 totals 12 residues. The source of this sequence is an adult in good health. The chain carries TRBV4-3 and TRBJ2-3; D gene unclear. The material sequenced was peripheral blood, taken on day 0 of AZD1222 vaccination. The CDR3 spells CASSQGTSTQYF. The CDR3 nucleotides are TGCGCCAGCAGCCAGGGAACCAGCACGCAGTATTTT.